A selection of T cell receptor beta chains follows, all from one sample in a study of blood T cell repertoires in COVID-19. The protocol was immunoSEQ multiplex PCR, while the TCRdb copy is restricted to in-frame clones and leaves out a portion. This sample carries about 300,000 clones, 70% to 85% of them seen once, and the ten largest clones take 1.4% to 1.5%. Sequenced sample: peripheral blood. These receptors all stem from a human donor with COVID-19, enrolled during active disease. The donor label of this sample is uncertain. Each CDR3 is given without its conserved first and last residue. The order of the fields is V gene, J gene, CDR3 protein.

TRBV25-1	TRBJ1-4	ASSVGTGVIGEKLF
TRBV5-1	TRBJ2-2	ASSLREGQGRELF
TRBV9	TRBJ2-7	ASSVEGQGALRRDEQY
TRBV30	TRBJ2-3	AWSQGQGSTDTQY
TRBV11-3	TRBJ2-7	ASSLGGGVYEQY
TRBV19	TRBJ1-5	ASSIDGQINQPQH
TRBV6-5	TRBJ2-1	ASSRPGGEQF
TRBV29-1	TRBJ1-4	TYRDRPNEKLF
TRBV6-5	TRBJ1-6	ASSPRQGNSPLH
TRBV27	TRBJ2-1	ASSLLDGGPYNEQF
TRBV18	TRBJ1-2	ASSPRRESGYGYT
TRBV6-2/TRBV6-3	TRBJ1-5	ASSYGQSNQPQH
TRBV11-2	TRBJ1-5	ASSSNNQPQH
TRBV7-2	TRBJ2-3	ASSVSPGLAGELTQY
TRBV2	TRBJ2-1	ASTYRLAGNNEQF
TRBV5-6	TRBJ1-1	ASQGGLMNTEAF